This TCR beta chain was identified during a study of beta chain features in type 1 diabetes. V lost 7 bases and J lost 0; bases outside the gene matches: 1. The germline CDR1 and CDR2 sequences are ENHRY and SYGVKD. The CDR3 is 13 amino acids. This clone was found a few times. Investigators reverse transcribed all isolated RNA, so they sequenced expressed TCRB transcripts. The assay was immunoSEQ multiplex PCR, and TCRdb's table has in-frame clones only and misses some. The table shows approximately 470,000 clones, with approximately 30% occurring only once. Sequences were obtained from naive CD4+ T cells from blood. J is TRBJ2-3 and V is TRBV10-3, with 7 bases identical to TRBD2. The receptor comes from a man between 18 and 29 years old in good health. As DNA, the CDR3 is TGTGCCATCACTAGCGGTAGCACAGATACGCAGTATTTT. It is translated as CAITSGSTDTQYF.